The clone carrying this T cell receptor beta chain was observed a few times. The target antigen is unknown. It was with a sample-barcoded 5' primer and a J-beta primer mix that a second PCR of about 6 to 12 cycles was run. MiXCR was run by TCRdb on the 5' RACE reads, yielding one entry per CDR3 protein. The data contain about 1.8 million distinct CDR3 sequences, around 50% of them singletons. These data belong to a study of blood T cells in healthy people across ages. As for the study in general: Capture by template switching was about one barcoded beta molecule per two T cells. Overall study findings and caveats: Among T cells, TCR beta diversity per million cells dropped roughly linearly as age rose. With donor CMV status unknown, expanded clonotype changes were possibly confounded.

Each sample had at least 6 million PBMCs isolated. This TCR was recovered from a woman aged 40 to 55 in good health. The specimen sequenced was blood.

The CDR3, as DNA: TGTGCCAGCAGCTTCGCAGGGGGTTCGGACGAGCAGTACTTC. Its protein is CASSFAGGSDEQYF. V is TRBV11-2 and J is TRBJ2-7; TRBD1 aligns across 7 bases. This CDR3 spans 14 amino acids. The germline gives CDR1 SGHAT, CDR2 FQNNGV. V was clipped by 3 bases and J by 5 bases; unmatched bases: 7.